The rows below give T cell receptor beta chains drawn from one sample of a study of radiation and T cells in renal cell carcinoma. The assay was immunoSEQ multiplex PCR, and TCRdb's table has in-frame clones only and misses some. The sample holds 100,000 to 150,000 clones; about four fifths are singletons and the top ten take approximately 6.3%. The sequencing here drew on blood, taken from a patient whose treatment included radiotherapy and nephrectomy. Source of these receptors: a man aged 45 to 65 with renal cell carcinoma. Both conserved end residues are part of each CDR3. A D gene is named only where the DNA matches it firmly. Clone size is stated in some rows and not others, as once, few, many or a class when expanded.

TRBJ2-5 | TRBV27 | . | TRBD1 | TGTGCCAGCAGTTTCCAGGACAGGCCCTGGGAGACCCAGTACTTC | CASSFQDRPWETQYF
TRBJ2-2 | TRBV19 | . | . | TGTGCCAGTAGTGGTCGGGAGCAGGTCGGGGAGCTGTTTTTT | CASSGREQVGELFF
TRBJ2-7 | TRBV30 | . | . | TGTGCCTGGAGTACGAGACAGCCATGGGCCTACGAGCAGTACTTC | CAWSTRQPWAYEQYF
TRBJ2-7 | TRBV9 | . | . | TGTGCCAGCAGCGTAGACTTAGAGAGTTACGAGCAGTACTTC | CASSVDLESYEQYF
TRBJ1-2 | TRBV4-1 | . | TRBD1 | TGCGCCAGCAGCCAGACAGGGGGCTATGGCTACACCTTC | CASSQTGGYGYTF
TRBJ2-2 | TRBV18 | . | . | TGTGCCAGCTCAGACAGGACCGGGGAGCTGTTTTTT | CASSDRTGELFF
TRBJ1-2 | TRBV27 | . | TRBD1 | TGTGCCAGCAGTCCCAGACAGGGGTTGGGCTACACCTTC | CASSPRQGLGYTF
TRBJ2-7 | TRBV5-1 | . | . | TGCGCCAGCAGCTTGGATGCCTACGAGCAGTACTTC | CASSLDAYEQYF
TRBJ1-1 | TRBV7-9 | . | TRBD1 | TGTGCCAGCAGCTTAGCTTGGGGGGACAGTGAAGCTTTCTTT | CASSLAWGDSEAFF
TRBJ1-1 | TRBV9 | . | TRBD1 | TGTGCCAGCAGCTCCCGGACAGGGGTTGACACTGAAGCTTTCTTT | CASSSRTGVDTEAFF
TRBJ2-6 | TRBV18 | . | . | TGTGCCAGCTCACTGGAGGTCGTCCACTCTGGGGCCAACGTCCTGACTTTC | CASSLEVVHSGANVLTF
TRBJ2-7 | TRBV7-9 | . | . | TGTGCCAGCAGCTTACTCCAGACCTACGAGCAGTACTTC | CASSLLQTYEQYF
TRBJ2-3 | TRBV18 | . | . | TGTGCCAGCTCACCACCTGCAGGGGGGTGGGGAGATACGCAGTATTTT | CASSPPAGGWGDTQYF
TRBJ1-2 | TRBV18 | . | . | TGTGCCAGCTCACCCACAGGGACCGGCTATGGCTACACCTTC | CASSPTGTGYGYTF
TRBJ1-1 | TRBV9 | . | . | TGTGCCAGCAGCGAAAAACAGCAGAACACTGAAGCTTTCTTT | CASSEKQQNTEAFF
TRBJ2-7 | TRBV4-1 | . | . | TGCGCCAGCAGTCAAGATAGCTTAGCGGCTTTCTCCTACGAGCAGTACTTC | CASSQDSLAAFSYEQYF
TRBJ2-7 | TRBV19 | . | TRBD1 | TGTGCCAGTAGTTTCGTACAGGGGACCTACGAGCAGTACTTC | CASSFVQGTYEQYF
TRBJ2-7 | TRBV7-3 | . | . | TGTGCCAGCAGCCCCGGACACAGTTACGAGCAGTACTTC | CASSPGHSYEQYF
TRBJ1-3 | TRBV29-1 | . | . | TGCAGCGTTGTGTACGCCAGCTCTGGAAACACCATATATTTT | CSVVYASSGNTIYF
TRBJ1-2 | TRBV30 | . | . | TGTGCCTGGAGTGTAACATTAGCTAACTATGGCTACACCTTC | CAWSVTLANYGYTF
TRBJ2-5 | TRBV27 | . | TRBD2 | TGTGCCAGCAGTCCGTTACTAGCGGGAGATCGGGAGACCCAGTACTTC | CASSPLLAGDRETQYF
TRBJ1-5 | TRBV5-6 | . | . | TGTGCCAGCAGCCCCCGTCCGAATCAGCCCCAGCATTTT | CASSPRPNQPQHF
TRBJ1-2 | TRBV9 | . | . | TGTGCCAGCAGCCCCCTCGGGCAGAACTATGGCTACACCTTC | CASSPLGQNYGYTF
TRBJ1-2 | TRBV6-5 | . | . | TGTGCCAGCACCGAGAGGTCTTTGGGCGACTATGGCTACACCTTC | CASTERSLGDYGYTF
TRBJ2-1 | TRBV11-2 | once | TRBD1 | TGTGCCAGCAGCTTAGACGGGACAGGGCTACTGGAGCAGTTCTTC | CASSLDGTGLLEQFF
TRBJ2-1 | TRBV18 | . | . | TGTGCCAGCTCACCATTCGCAGGGACGAACGACAATGAGCAGTTCTTC | CASSPFAGTNDNEQFF
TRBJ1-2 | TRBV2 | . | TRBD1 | TGTGCCAGCAGTCAAAGGAGCGCAGGGGGATATGGCTACACCTTC | CASSQRSAGGYGYTF
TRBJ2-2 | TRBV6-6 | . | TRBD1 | TGTGCCAGCAGTCCGACAGGGTGGGCTTCCGGGGAGCTGTTTTTT | CASSPTGWASGELFF
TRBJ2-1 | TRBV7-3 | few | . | TGTGCCAGCAGCCTGGGACTGAACAATGAGCAGTTCTTC | CASSLGLNNEQFF
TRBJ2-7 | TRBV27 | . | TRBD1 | TGTGCCAGCAGCCCCATTGGGAGGACAGGGAATTCCTACGAGCAGTACTTC | CASSPIGRTGNSYEQYF